Presented here are 19 T cell receptor beta chains from one specimen sequenced in a study of cytomegalovirus exposure and HLA in healthy donors (dated 2017 in TCRdb). Library creation used the immunoSEQ multiplex PCR assay. TCRdb retrieved this table from immuneACCESS and kept in-frame rearrangements only. Not all clones are present; in checked studies, unresolved V genes account for under half, and no reason is known for the remainder. The sample includes about 120,000 clones, with 85% to 90% observed a single time. The ten biggest clones cover over 6% of the sample. The sample was PBMCs. Every receptor here comes from a young woman in good health and CMV-seropositive.

The table lists this clone with a count of one. V and J are TRBV7-2 and TRBJ2-7, with D maybe TRBD2 (6 bases). Germline V gives CDR1 SGHTA, CDR2 FQGNSA. The CDR3 loop spans 15 amino acids. Trimming shortened V by 1 base and J by 3 bases, and 13 bases separated the two germline ends. The CDR3 DNA sequence: TGTGCCAGCAGCTTAGTACGGGAGCTGGTCTACGAGCAGTACTTC. Its translation: CASSLVRELVYEQYF.

This rearrangement joins TRBV2 to TRBJ2-1; 10 bases map to TRBD2. The CDR3 covers 19 residues. Germline V gene sequence: CDR1 SNHLY, CDR2 FYNNEI. V was clipped by 4 bases and J by 8 bases; unmatched bases: 20. The CDR3 sequence: CASSVGRRRPGLARDEQFF. Here the CDR3 DNA reads TGTGCCAGCAGTGTCGGCAGAAGACGACCGGGACTAGCGCGGGATGAGCAGTTCTTC. The full variable domain, with the rest looked up from reference TRBV2 and TRBJ2-1, is EPEVTQTPSHQVTQMGQEVILRCVPISNHLYFYWYRQILGQKVEFLVSFYNNEISEKSEIFDDQFSVERPDGSNFTLKIRSTKLEDSAMYFCASSVGRRRPGLARDEQFFGPGTRLTVL.

CDR3 DNA: TGTGCCAGCAGTGAATACGGCAGGGGATCGAACACTGAAGCTTTCTTT. Amino acid sequence: CASSEYGRGSNTEAFF. The chain has TRBV25-1 and TRBJ1-1; TRBD1 might be the D (6 bases). Trimming took 0 bases from V and 1 from J, leaving 12 bases between them. The CDR3 loop spans 16 amino acids. Germline V gene lookup returns CDR1 MGHDK and CDR2 SYGVNS.

The V and J genes are TRBV13 and TRBJ2-5, with 10 bases matching TRBD1. Germline V gene data show CDR1 as PRHDT and CDR2 as FYEKMQ (reference sequence). With V trimmed by 5 bases and J by 1 base, 1 base remained unmatched. The CDR3 sequence is 14 residues long. The CDR3 region has the DNA TGTGCCAGCAGCAGGACAGGGGGCCAAGAGACCCAGTACTTC. Translated: CASSRTGGQETQYF.

This rearrangement joins TRBV5-6 to TRBJ1-6, with 7 bases aligning to TRBD1. Per the germline V gene, CDR1 is SGHDT and CDR2 is YYEEEE. This CDR3 region has 14 residues. Trimming cost V 7 bases and J 7 bases; bases outside gene matches: 8. CDR3 in amino acids: CASPKGTENSPLHF. CDR3 bases: TGTGCCAGCCCGAAAGGGACAGAGAATTCACCCCTCCACTTT.

The count of this clone is one. The rearrangement uses TRBV4-1 and TRBJ1-1; perhaps TRBD1 as D (6 bases). Germline V CDR1 and CDR2: MGHRA, YSYEKL. CDR3 length: 15 amino acids. Trimming removed 0 bases at V and 1 base at J, with 9 bases between. The DNA of the CDR3 is TGCGCCAGCAGCCAAGATGGGGGACAGAACACTGAAGCTTTCTTT. It specifies CASSQDGGQNTEAFF.

This clone was seen just once. J is TRBJ1-5 and V is TRBV6-1; 7 bases align to TRBD1. Looked up from germline, CDR1 is MNHNS and CDR2 is SASEGT. The CDR3 sequence is 15 residues long. V lost 6 bases to trimming and J lost 1 base; unmatched junction nucleotides: 6. DNA for the CDR3: TGTGCCAGCAGCGGACCGGGACAGAGCAATCAGCCCCAGCATTTT. It is translated as CASSGPGQSNQPQHF.

This clone was detected once. The genes are TRBV6-5 and TRBJ2-1; the match to TRBD2 covers 7 bases. The ends lost 2 bases at V and 13 bases at J; junction bases unmatched: 11. In germline, CDR1 is MNHEY, CDR2 SVGAGI. The CDR3 loop spans 14 amino acids. CDR3 loop: CASSYEGRGSPQFF. The CDR3 bases are TGTGCCAGCAGTTACGAGGGGCGGGGGTCGCCCCAGTTCTTC.

DNA for the CDR3: TGCAGCGTTGAGGGCAGGGAACCTTCAAATGAGCAGTTCTTC. It translates to CSVEGREPSNEQFF. V usage is TRBV29-1 and J usage is TRBJ2-1, with a possible D match to TRBD1 (5 bases). V was shortened by 3 bases and J by 7 bases, with 16 bases between the two germline ends. Per the germline V gene, CDR1 is SQVTM and CDR2 is ANQGSEA. The CDR3 is 14 amino acids.

The chain recombines TRBV5-6 with TRBJ2-7, with D tentatively TRBD2 (5 bases). The CDR3 totals 13 residues. V was clipped by 0 bases and J by 2 bases, with 6 bases between them. Germline CDR1 reads SGHDT; CDR2 reads YYEEEE. CDR3 DNA: TGTGCCAGCAGCTTGGTACTAGCCTACGAGCAGTACTTC. It translates to CASSLVLAYEQYF.

The rearrangement uses TRBV9 and TRBJ2-7; D may be TRBD2 (6 bases). CDR1 and CDR2 (germline): SGDLS, YYNGEE. This CDR3 has 15 residues. The V end was cut by 4 bases, the J end by 0 bases, with 14 bases between. CDR3 DNA: TGTGCCAGCAGCACCTGGGACGGGAGCTCCTACGAGCAGTACTTC. It is translated as CASSTWDGSSYEQYF.

This clone has just one count. The chain joins TRBV5-4 to TRBJ2-7; perhaps TRBD2 as D (5 bases). V lost 0 bases, J lost 2 bases, and 6 bases lay in between. Germline V gives CDR1 SGHNT, CDR2 YYREEE (reference sequence). The CDR3 is 13 amino acids. The DNA for the CDR3 is TGTGCCAGCAGCTTGGCCGGGACCTACGAGCAGTACTTC. This codes for CASSLAGTYEQYF.

The gene calls are TRBV6-5 and TRBJ1-1, with 8 bases lining up with TRBD1. The CDR3 is 14 residues long. The ends lost 8 bases at V and 5 bases at J; junction bases unmatched: 10. Germline lookup yields CDR1 MNHEY and CDR2 SVGAGI. Written as DNA, the CDR3 is TGTGCCAGCCGGCAGGGGGCGGGAAGGACTGAAGCTTTCTTT. Protein: CASRQGAGRTEAFF.

This chain uses TRBV19 with TRBJ2-3; 7 nucleotides match TRBD2. CDR3 length: 14 residues. The V and J ends lost 6 bases and 2 bases, in that order; junction bases with no gene match: 5. From germline, CDR1 is LNHDA and CDR2 SQIVND (reference sequence). The CDR3, as DNA: TGTGCCAGTAGGGACCGGGACTACACAGATACGCAGTATTTT. This gives the protein CASRDRDYTDTQYF.

The table lists this clone with a few counts. The chain is built from TRBV18 and TRBJ2-7, with 7 nucleotides matching TRBD1. V gave up 6 bases and J gave up 5 bases; unmatched junction bases: 13. CDR1 is KGHSH, CDR2 LQKENI, per germline. The CDR3 has 15 amino acids. In DNA form, the CDR3 reads TGTGCCAGCTCGCCGGGACAGACCCGATATAACGAGCAGTACTTC. It translates to CASSPGQTRYNEQYF.

This chain links TRBV2 with TRBJ2-7; 7 bases align to TRBD1. The CDR3 loop spans 13 amino acids. Germline values: CDR1 SNHLY, CDR2 FYNNEI. V trimming: 7 bases; J trimming: 1 base; junction bases outside the gene matches: 4. The CDR3: CASNDRVSYEQYF. In DNA form, the CDR3 reads TGTGCCAGCAACGACAGGGTTTCCTACGAGCAGTACTTC.

The V call is TRBV30, the J call TRBJ1-2; D possibly corresponds to TRBD1 (6 bases). The CDR3 length is 13 residues. Trimming pared 5 bases from V and 4 bases from J, leaving 14 bases between. Germline V lookup: CDR1 GTSNPN, CDR2 SVGIG (reference sequence). For the CDR3, the DNA is TGTGCCTGGGGTACAGGGAGAGGCTATGGCTACACCTTC. It yields the protein CAWGTGRGYGYTF. Together with reference TRBV30 and TRBJ1-2, the CDR3 gives the full variable domain: SQTIHQWPATLVQPVGSPLSLECTVEGTSNPNLYWYRQAAGRGLQLLFYSVGIGQISSEVPQNLSASRPQDRQFILSSKKLLLSDSGFYLCAWGTGRGYGYTFGSGTRLTVV.

The genes are TRBV19 and TRBJ1-1; D remains ambiguous. CDR1 is LNHDA, CDR2 SQIVND, per germline (reference sequence). This CDR3 region has 12 residues. Trimming removed 6 bases at V and 4 bases at J, with 9 bases between. CDR3: CASSPGITEAFF. CDR3 DNA: TGTGCCAGTAGCCCTGGCATCACTGAAGCTTTCTTT. The entire variable domain, with the rest obtained from reference TRBV19 and TRBJ1-1, is as follows: DGGITQSPKYLFRKEGQNVTLSCEQNLNHDAMYWYRQDPGQGLRLIYYSQIVNDFQKGDIAEGYSVSREKKESFPLTVTSAQKNPTAFYLCASSPGITEAFFGQGTRLTVV.

V usage is TRBV4-1 and J usage is TRBJ2-3, with TRBD2 matching 7 bases. The germline V gene encodes CDR1 MGHRA and CDR2 YSYEKL. There are 16 residues in the CDR3. The V and J ends lost 1 base and 3 bases, in that order; junction bases with no gene match: 7. The CDR3 protein is CASSQGPGRGTDTQYF. The CDR3 nucleotides read TGCGCCAGCAGCCAAGGTCCAGGGAGGGGAACAGATACGCAGTATTTT.